This entry describes one T cell receptor beta chain. Only in-frame clones appear in the TCRdb table, and some are missing; sequencing was by immunoSEQ multiplex PCR. The sample gives under 200,000 clones, nearly 90% of which show up once; 20% to 25% is in the top ten. The data are from a study of blood T cell repertoires in COVID-19. Germline loops: CDR1 KGHDR, CDR2 SFDVKD. This CDR3 has 17 residues. V trimming: 5 bases; J trimming: 1 base; junction bases outside the gene matches: 8. This TCR derives from a man aged 55 to 70 with active or convalescent COVID-19. Material for sequencing was peripheral blood. The V gene is TRBV24-1, the J gene TRBJ2-2; 8 positions agree with TRBD2. The DNA for the CDR3 is TGTGCCACCAGTGGGCTAGCGGGCCCTCAGAACACCGGGGAGCTGTTTTTT. It specifies CATSGLAGPQNTGELFF.